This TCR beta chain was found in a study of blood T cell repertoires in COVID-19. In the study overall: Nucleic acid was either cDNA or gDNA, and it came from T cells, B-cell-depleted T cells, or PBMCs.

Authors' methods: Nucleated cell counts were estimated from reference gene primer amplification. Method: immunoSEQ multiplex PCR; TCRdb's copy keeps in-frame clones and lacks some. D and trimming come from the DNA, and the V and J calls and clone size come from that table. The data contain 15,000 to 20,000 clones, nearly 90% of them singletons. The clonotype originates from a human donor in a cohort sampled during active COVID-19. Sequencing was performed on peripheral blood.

The CDR3 protein is CASSQERAAGVADTQYF. CDR3 bases: TGCGCCAGCAGCCAAGAAAGGGCGGCGGGAGTAGCAGATACGCAGTATTTT. V usage is TRBV4-1 and J usage is TRBJ2-3, with TRBD2 matching 7 bases. From germline, CDR1 is MGHRA and CDR2 YSYEKL. V shed 0 bases, J shed 4 bases, and the junction held 10 bases outside the gene matches. The CDR3 is made up of 17 amino acids.